This TCR beta chain was retrieved from a study of response to subunit inactivated influenza vaccine. V dropped 10 bases and J dropped 7; count of bases not matched to a gene: 9. Germline-derived CDR1 and CDR2 are MNHEY and SVGEGT. The CDR3 consists of 14 residues. Each CDR3 protein is one row after TCRdb ran MiXCR on the RT-PCR reads. The sample has 800,000 to 1,000,000 distinct CDR3 sequences; approximately 21% are singletons. The clonotype originates from a man over 45 who received an inactivated influenza vaccine. The sequenced sample was PBMCs from blood, obtained about 5 days after vaccination. The chain is built from TRBV6-2 or TRBV6-3 and TRBJ1-6, with 8 positions matching TRBD1. The CDR3: CATRPGGENSPLHF. CDR3 coding DNA: TGTGCCACCCGCCCAGGGGGCGAAAATTCACCCCTCCACTTT.